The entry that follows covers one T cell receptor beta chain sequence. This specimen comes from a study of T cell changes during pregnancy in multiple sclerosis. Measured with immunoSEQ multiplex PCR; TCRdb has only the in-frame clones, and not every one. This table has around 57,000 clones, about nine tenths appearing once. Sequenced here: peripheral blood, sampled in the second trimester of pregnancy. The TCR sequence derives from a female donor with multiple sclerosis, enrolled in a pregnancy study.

The CDR3 spells CASSLGQGSSSYNEQFF. CDR3 coding DNA: TGCGCCAGCAGCTTGGGACAGGGTTCGAGCTCCTACAATGAGCAGTTCTTC. J is TRBJ2-1 and V is TRBV5-1; TRBD1 matches 7 bases. V was clipped by 0 bases and J by 0 bases; unmatched bases: 6. The CDR3 has 17 residues. From germline, CDR1 is SGHRS and CDR2 YFSETQ.